Each of the 13 T cell receptor beta chains below was sequenced from the same sample in a study of PD-1 blockade in classical Hodgkin lymphoma. TCRdb's table, derived via immunoSEQ multiplex PCR, lists solely in-frame clones and lacks some. The top ten clones hold 30% to 35% of a sample with under 40,000 clones, approximately 85% of them seen once. After autologous stem cell transplantation all patients relapsed, and prior brentuximab vedotin exposure differed between cohorts. The material sequenced was peripheral blood mononuclear cells (PBMCs), taken at baseline. These receptors all stem from a human donor with classical Hodgkin lymphoma.

Details on this clone: Other DNA sequences within the sample encode an identical CDR3. In DNA form, the CDR3 reads TGTGCCAGCAAGGGCACGGAAGCTAACTATGGCTACACCTTC. Encoded protein: CASKGTEANYGYTF. The rearrangement links TRBV2 to TRBJ1-2; D is ambiguous. This CDR3 region has 14 residues. CDR1 and CDR2 from the germline V gene are SNHLY and FYNNEI. Trimming took 7 bases from V and 0 from J, leaving 12 bases between them.

V usage is TRBV5-1 and J usage is TRBJ2-5, with a possible D match to TRBD2 (5 bases). CDR3 length: 14 amino acids. V lost 2 bases to trimming and J lost 3 bases, with 11 bases between them. CDR1 and CDR2 (germline): SGHRS, YFSETQ. The CDR3 is CASSFFGVKETQYF. CDR3 sequence (DNA): TGCGCCAGCAGCTTTTTCGGGGTTAAAGAGACCCAGTACTTC.

V gene TRBV18 combines with J gene TRBJ1-1, with 12 bases matching TRBD1. Germline V lookup: CDR1 KGHSH, CDR2 LQKENI. This CDR3 spans 13 amino acids. J gave up 7 bases and V 6 bases, and 3 bases lay outside the gene matches. Written as DNA, the CDR3 is TGTGCCAGCTCTGGGACAGGGGGCTTTGAAGCTTTCTTT. This encodes CASSGTGGFEAFF.

CDR3 loop: CASSYGEFSSYEQYF. CDR3 coding DNA: TGTGCCAGCAGTTACGGGGAATTCAGCTCCTACGAGCAGTACTTC. The chain links TRBV6-5 to TRBJ2-7, with D uncertain. The CDR3 has 15 residues. CDR1 and CDR2 from the germline V gene are MNHEY and SVGAGI. Between the trimmed V and J ends, which lost 2 bases and 0 bases, there was a span of 11 bases.

With respect to this clone: One end of the junction is discordant with germline, which a read error may explain. The J gene is TRBJ2-2, the V gene TRBV7-7; the match to TRBD2 covers 8 bases. Looked up from germline, CDR1 is SSHAT and CDR2 is FNYEAQ (reference sequence). The CDR3 spans 15 residues. In DNA, the CDR3 is TGTGCTAGCAGCCGTGTAAGCGGGAGCACCGGGGAGCTGTTTTTT. Its translation is CASSRVSGSTGELFF.

This clone came up once. J is TRBJ2-2 and V is TRBV30; 16 bases map to TRBD2. The junction had 10 bases not matched to a gene; V was cut back by 2 bases and J by 4 bases. This CDR3 is 19 amino acids long. Germline lookup yields CDR1 GTSNPN and CDR2 SVGIG (reference sequence). CDR3 sequence (DNA): TGTGCCTGGAGTCCAACGGGACTAGCGGGGGGGCCTCTCACCGGGGAGCTGTTTTTT. Protein: CAWSPTGLAGGPLTGELFF.

The CDR3 sequence is CASSPGTSGYTGELFF. CDR3 nucleotide sequence: TGTGCCAGCAGCCCAGGGACTAGCGGATACACCGGGGAGCTGTTTTTT. The V call is TRBV7-7, the J call TRBJ2-2; 11 bases are shared with TRBD2. J lost 3 bases, V lost 5 bases, and 5 bases had no gene match. This CDR3 has 16 residues. CDR1 is SSHAT and CDR2 is FNYEAQ in the germline V gene (reference sequence).

The chain uses TRBV5-8 and TRBJ2-5, with TRBD1 matching 7 bases. The CDR3 is 17 residues long. Germline V CDR1 and CDR2: SGHTS, YDEGEE. V trimming: 5 bases; J trimming: 5 bases; junction bases outside the gene matches: 18. The CDR3 DNA is TGTGCCAGCAGATATTCGACAGGGAGCTTAATTCGGGAGACCCAGTACTTC. It translates to CASRYSTGSLIRETQYF.

In DNA, the CDR3 is TGTGCCAGCTCATCGGGACAGAACACTGAAGCTTTCTTT. This translates into CASSSGQNTEAFF. This chain uses TRBV18 with TRBJ1-1; D possibly corresponds to TRBD1 (6 bases). Germline lookup yields CDR1 KGHSH and CDR2 LQKENI. The CDR3 consists of 13 residues. V gave up 5 bases and J gave up 1 base, with 8 bases separating them.

The rearrangement joins TRBV20-1 to TRBJ2-7; the D is unclear. The germline CDR1 and CDR2 sequences are DFQATT and SNEGSKA (reference sequence). The ends were cut back, 2 bases at V and 6 bases at J, with 8 bases in the middle. This CDR3 spans 11 amino acids. The CDR3 DNA reads as TGCAGTGCTAGATGGGGTAGCGAGCAGTACTTC. The encoded protein is CSARWGSEQYF.

Points on this clone: At one end, the junction sequence differs from germline, possibly due to a read error. The chain links TRBV7-9 to TRBJ2-3; TRBD2 matches at 14 bases. Germline V gene lookup returns CDR1 SEHNR and CDR2 FQNEAQ (reference sequence). The CDR3 covers 14 residues. The CDR3 protein is CASSSGTSGGLSLF. Here the CDR3 DNA reads TGTGCCAGCAGCTCCGGGACTAGCGGGGGCCTCTCCCTTTTT.

This clone was seen a few times. This sequence joins TRBV4-3 and TRBJ1-4; 8 bases are shared with TRBD1. Germline CDR1 and CDR2: LGHNA and YSLEER. V lost 0 bases, J lost 7 bases, and 4 bases stayed unmatched. This CDR3 has 15 amino acids. CDR3 protein: CASSQDRTGSEKLFF. For the CDR3, the DNA is TGCGCCAGCAGCCAAGATCGGACAGGGAGTGAAAAACTGTTTTTT.

The chain combines TRBV18 with TRBJ2-2; TRBD1 aligns across 7 bases. CDR1 and CDR2 (germline): KGHSH, LQKENI. Germline trimming cut 1 base from V and 3 bases from J; bases unmatched to any gene: 5. CDR3 size: 16 residues. CDR3 nucleotides: TGTGCCAGCTCACCACAAGACAGGGCGTACACCGGGGAGCTGTTTTTT. Translating gives CASSPQDRAYTGELFF. Drawing the rest from reference TRBV18 and TRBJ2-2, the complete variable domain is NAGVMQNPRHLVRRRGQEARLRCSPMKGHSHVYWYRQLPEEGLKFMVYLQKENIIDESGMPKERFSAEFPKEGPSILRIQQVVRGDSAAYFCASSPQDRAYTGELFFGEGSRLTVL.